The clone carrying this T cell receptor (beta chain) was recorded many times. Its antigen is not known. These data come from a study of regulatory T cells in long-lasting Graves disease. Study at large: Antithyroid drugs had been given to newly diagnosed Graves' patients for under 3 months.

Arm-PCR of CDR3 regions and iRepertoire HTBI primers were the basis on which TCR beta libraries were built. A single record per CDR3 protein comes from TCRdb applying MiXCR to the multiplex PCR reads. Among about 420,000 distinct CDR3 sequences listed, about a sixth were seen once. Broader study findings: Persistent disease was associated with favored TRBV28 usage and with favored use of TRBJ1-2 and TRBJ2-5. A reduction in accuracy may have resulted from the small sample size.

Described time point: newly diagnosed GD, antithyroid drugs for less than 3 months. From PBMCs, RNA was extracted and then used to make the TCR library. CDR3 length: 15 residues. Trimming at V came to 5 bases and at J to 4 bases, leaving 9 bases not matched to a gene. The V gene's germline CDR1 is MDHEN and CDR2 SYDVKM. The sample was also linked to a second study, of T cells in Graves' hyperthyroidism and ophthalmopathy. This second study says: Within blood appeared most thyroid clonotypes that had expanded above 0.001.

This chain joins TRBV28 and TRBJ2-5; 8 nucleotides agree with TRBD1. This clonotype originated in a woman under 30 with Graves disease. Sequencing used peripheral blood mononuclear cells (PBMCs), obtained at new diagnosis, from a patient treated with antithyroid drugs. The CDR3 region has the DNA TGTGCCAGCAGTATGACAGGGGAGTGGGGAGAGACCCAGTACTTC. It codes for CASSMTGEWGETQYF.